A single T cell receptor beta chain is shown here with its context. These data originate in a study of blood T cell repertoires in COVID-19. In the study overall: Donors in the United States, Italy and Spain gave samples during acute or convalescent COVID-19. PBMCs, B-cell-depleted T cells, or T cells provided the cDNA or gDNA that made up the material.

This table comes from immunoSEQ multiplex PCR, and its TCRdb copy is limited to in-frame clones, with some not included. This table holds roughly 52,000 clones, 89% found once. The CDR3 is made up of 16 amino acids. V lost 4 bases, J lost 2 bases, and 6 bases stayed unmatched. The V gene's germline CDR1 is LNHDA and CDR2 SQIVND (reference sequence). Sequencing used peripheral blood. The TCR was taken from a woman over 75 with acute or convalescent COVID-19. This chain links TRBV19 with TRBJ2-5, with 11 bases lining up with TRBD2. CDR3 region: CASSTSSGGLQETQYF. The CDR3, as DNA: TGTGCCAGTAGTACGTCTAGCGGGGGGTTGCAAGAGACCCAGTACTTC.